The entry that follows covers one T cell receptor (beta chain) sequence. Sequenced by immunoSEQ multiplex PCR; TCRdb stores in-frame clones only, minus some. The sample contains over 110,000 clones, 92% of which appear only once. CDR3 length: 11 amino acids. Germline CDR1 is MNHEY and CDR2 is SMNVEV (reference sequence). Trimming took off 8 bases at V and 10 bases at J, with 15 bases between the two ends. The data originate from a study of control samples from healthy donors and cancer patients. The V and J genes are TRBV27 and TRBJ2-7; D gene unclear. The specimen sequenced was blood. The source of this sequence is a man aged 25-45 years in good health. CDR3 nucleotide sequence: TGTGCCAGCTTTCATGGTGGCAGTCAGTACTTC. Protein product: CASFHGGSQYF.